The 30 T cell receptor beta chains below all came from one sample that was sequenced in a study of T cell repertoires in cytomegalovirus infection. TCRdb analysed the reads with MiXCR anew, one entry per CDR3 protein. The sample holds approximately 150,000 distinct CDR3 sequences, more than 15% seen once. The specimen sequenced was CD8+ T cells from PBMCs. The receptors shown here come from a human donor in good health (CMV status not recorded). Some clones in this sample may be carry-over from other donors' samples.

This clonotype was seen only a few times. The chain employs TRBV12-3 or TRBV12-4 and TRBJ2-1; 9 positions match TRBD2. V was pared by 10 bases and J by 8 bases, with 12 bases of the junction left unmatched. This CDR3 region has 14 residues. The CDR3 spells CAIRQTSGRDEQFF. The CDR3 DNA follows: TGTGCCATCCGCCAGACTAGCGGACGGGATGAGCAGTTCTTC.

V and J are TRBV6-2 or TRBV6-3 and TRBJ2-7; no clear D. Looked up from germline, CDR1 is MNHEY and CDR2 is SVGEGT. This CDR3 is built from 15 residues. V was pared by 6 bases and J by 2 bases, with 17 bases between. The CDR3 is CASSQEPDTTYEQYF. The CDR3 nucleotides read TGTGCCAGCAGCCAAGAACCGGATACAACCTACGAGCAGTACTTC.

The J gene is TRBJ1-2, the V gene TRBV29-1; possible D gene TRBD1, 6 bases. Germline-derived CDR1 and CDR2 are SQVTM and ANQGSEA. The CDR3 consists of 13 residues. The V gene lost 6 bases and the J gene lost 1 base, with 12 bases spanning the gap. CDR3 in amino acids: CSVPGVFNYGYTF. CDR3 sequence (DNA): TGCAGCGTACCAGGGGTTTTTAACTATGGCTACACCTTC.

This clonotype was detected a few times. V usage is TRBV7-2 and J usage is TRBJ2-1; D ambiguous. With 4 bases removed from V and 0 bases from J, the gap between germline ends came to 10 bases. The CDR3 loop spans 15 amino acids. CDR1 is SGHTA and CDR2 is FQGNSA in the germline V gene. The CDR3 is CASSSYHNSYNEQFF. For the CDR3, the DNA is TGTGCCAGCAGCTCCTACCATAACTCCTACAATGAGCAGTTCTTC.

The chain combines TRBV14 with TRBJ2-1, with D unclear. The V gene lost 0 bases and the J gene lost 16 bases, with 13 bases spanning the gap. Germline loops: CDR1 SGHDN, CDR2 FVKESK. The CDR3 is 12 amino acids. CDR3 protein: CASSQEGILSFF. The CDR3 DNA reads TGTGCCAGCAGCCAAGAAGGGATCCTCAGCTTCTTC.

This clonotype occurred a few times. V and J are TRBV7-2 and TRBJ2-7; D not resolved. Germline V CDR1 and CDR2: SGHTA, FQGNSA. The CDR3 runs to 13 residues. Trimming shortened V by 5 bases and J by 2 bases, and 10 bases separated the two germline ends. As DNA, the CDR3 is TGTGCCAGCAGCCCAGCCTTAACCTACGAGCAGTACTTC. Protein product: CASSPALTYEQYF. The whole variable domain, filled in from reference TRBV7-2 and TRBJ2-7, reads GAGVSQSPSNKVTEKGKDVELRCDPISGHTALYWYRQSLGQGLEFLIYFQGNSAPDKSGLPSDRFSAERTGGSVSTLTIQRTQQEDSAVYLCASSPALTYEQYFGPGTRLTVT.

The chain has TRBV7-3 and TRBJ2-5; TRBD2 matches at 12 bases. The germline CDR1 and CDR2 sequences are SGHTA and FQGTGA. The CDR3 loop spans 16 amino acids. V shed 5 bases, J shed 5 bases, and the junction held 9 bases outside the gene matches. CDR3 sequence reads: CASSRLAGGPRETQYF. The CDR3 region has the DNA TGTGCCAGCAGCCGGCTAGCGGGAGGGCCCCGGGAGACCCAGTACTTC.

This clonotype was seen repeatedly, ten times or more. V is TRBV28 and J is TRBJ2-7, with 7 bases that match TRBD1. This CDR3 comprises 17 residues. V lost 5 bases, J lost 1 base, and 14 bases stayed unmatched. Germline loops: CDR1 MDHEN, CDR2 SYDVKM. DNA of the CDR3: TGTGCCAGCAGTATACGAAAAACAGGGGTCCTATCCTACGAGCAGTACTTC. This translates into CASSIRKTGVLSYEQYF.

This clonotype was counted a few times. The rearrangement joins TRBV6-2 or TRBV6-3 to TRBJ2-7, with 8 bases fitting TRBD2. Trimming at V came to 8 bases and at J to 4 bases, leaving 10 bases not matched to a gene. This CDR3 has 14 residues. Per germline, CDR1 MNHEY and CDR2 SVGEGT. The CDR3 loop reads CASLGSGTPYEQYF. CDR3 sequence (DNA): TGTGCCAGCCTGGGTAGCGGGACTCCGTACGAGCAGTACTTC.

This sequence joins TRBV6-1 and TRBJ2-1; 8 bases map to TRBD1. Trimming removed 7 bases from V and 5 bases from J; junction bases left unmatched: 4. The CDR3 runs 13 residues. CDR1 MNHNS and CDR2 SASEGT come from the germline V gene. The DNA of the CDR3 is TGTGCCAGCACCAGGGGGCCCGACAATGAGCAGTTCTTC. It codes for CASTRGPDNEQFF.

V is TRBV28 and J is TRBJ2-3; D is uncertain. The CDR3 has 13 amino acids. V lost 10 bases and J 2 bases, leaving 13 bases between the germline ends. Germline values: CDR1 MDHEN, CDR2 SYDVKM. The CDR3 DNA reads TGTGCCACCAGATACTCGCTCACAGATACGCAGTATTTT. This gives the protein CATRYSLTDTQYF.

There are many counts of this clonotype. The chain recombines TRBV6-6 with TRBJ2-7; 7 nucleotides agree with TRBD2. Germline V gene lookup returns CDR1 MNHNY and CDR2 SVGAGI (reference sequence). The CDR3 has 13 amino acids. Germline trimming cut 6 bases from V and 5 bases from J; bases unmatched to any gene: 7. The CDR3 bases are TGTGCCAGCAGAATGGGACTACTTAACGAGCAGTACTTC. Translated, it gives CASRMGLLNEQYF.

The V and J genes are TRBV6-2 or TRBV6-3 and TRBJ1-1, with D unresolved. The CDR3 has 14 residues. Germline V gives CDR1 MNHEY, CDR2 SVGEGT. V was trimmed by 6 bases and J by 4 bases, leaving 15 bases between them. CDR3 nucleotides: TGTGCCAGCAGCCGCGGGTCGGGGATCACTGAAGCTTTCTTT. Protein sequence: CASSRGSGITEAFF.

This clonotype was picked up many times. The chain links TRBV7-9 to TRBJ1-1; possibly TRBD1 for D (6 bases). The CDR3 runs to 15 residues. Trimming left V 5 bases short and J 0 bases short, with 13 bases between. Germline lookup yields CDR1 SEHNR and CDR2 FQNEAQ (reference sequence). The CDR3 DNA reads TGTGCCAGCAGCCCCCGGGGGGACATGAACACTGAAGCTTTCTTT. Its translation is CASSPRGDMNTEAFF.

The V call is TRBV6-5, the J call TRBJ1-1; the D is unclear. The CDR3 loop spans 13 amino acids. V was pared by 7 bases and J by 5 bases, with 14 bases between. CDR1 is MNHEY, CDR2 SVGAGI, per germline. The DNA for the CDR3 is TGTGCCAGCACCATCGGACGAGGGACTGAAGCTTTCTTT. Its protein is CASTIGRGTEAFF.

The sample holds a few counts of this clonotype. The genes are TRBV18 and TRBJ2-6; 9 positions match TRBD1. This CDR3 is built from 17 residues. Germline values: CDR1 KGHSH, CDR2 LQKENI. V was clipped by 2 bases and J by 4 bases; unmatched bases: 6. In nucleotides, the CDR3 is TGTGCCAGCTCACCAACGGGACAGGGTTCCGGGGCCAACGTCCTGACTTTC. Amino acids: CASSPTGQGSGANVLTF.

This clonotype has just a few counts. The chain carries TRBV7-9 and TRBJ2-7; tentatively, D is TRBD2 (5 bases). CDR1 and CDR2 from the germline V gene are SEHNR and FQNEAQ (reference sequence). V lost 5 bases to trimming and J lost 5 bases, with 13 bases between them. There are 13 residues in the CDR3. CDR3 sequence (DNA): TGTGCCAGCAGCCCACCGGGGAGCAACGAGCAGTACTTC. It is translated as CASSPPGSNEQYF.

The chain combines TRBV7-9 with TRBJ1-2, with D possibly TRBD1 on 5 matching bases. V dropped 4 bases and J dropped 4 bases, with 19 bases sitting between them. Germline CDR1 SEHNR, CDR2 FQNEAQ (reference sequence). The CDR3 length is 16 residues. CDR3 sequence: CASSSASAGDFYGYTF. CDR3 nucleotides: TGTGCCAGCAGCTCAGCATCGGCGGGGGACTTCTATGGCTACACCTTC.

The chain uses TRBV10-3 and TRBJ2-7; D is unclear. The CDR3 sequence is 11 residues long. Trimming left V 6 bases short and J 4 bases short, with 7 bases between. Germline assignment: CDR1 ENHRY and CDR2 SYGVKD. CDR3 in DNA: TGTGCCATCAGCGACGGTTACGAGCAGTACTTC. This gives the protein CAISDGYEQYF.

The V call is TRBV20-1, the J call TRBJ1-5; 8 bases agree with TRBD1. Germline CDR1 DFQATT, CDR2 SNEGSKA (reference sequence). This CDR3 region has 14 residues. Losses at the gene ends were 5 bases for V and 1 base for J; bases not matched to a gene: 4. This CDR3 is CSASDRVSNQPQHF. The CDR3 bases are TGCAGTGCTTCGGACAGGGTCAGCAATCAGCCCCAGCATTTT.

The chain employs TRBV7-9 and TRBJ1-1; possibly TRBD1 for D (5 bases). V dropped 5 bases and J dropped 3 bases, with 13 bases sitting between them. This CDR3 is 14 amino acids long. Germline assignment: CDR1 SEHNR and CDR2 FQNEAQ (reference sequence). CDR3 in amino acids: CASSVQGSDTEAFF. In DNA, the CDR3 is TGTGCCAGCAGCGTCCAGGGTTCGGACACTGAAGCTTTCTTT.

This clonotype was seen a handful of times. V and J are TRBV6-1 and TRBJ2-7; D possibly matches TRBD1 or TRBD2 (6 bases each). The CDR3 covers 13 residues. Trimming pared 8 bases from V and 2 bases from J, leaving 13 bases between. The germline CDR1 and CDR2 sequences are MNHNS and SASEGT. CDR3 coding DNA: TGTGCCAGCTCGCGGGACAATGCCTACGAGCAGTACTTC. Amino acid sequence: CASSRDNAYEQYF.

The chain is built from TRBV5-6 and TRBJ1-5; D might be TRBD1 (6 bases). The germline gives CDR1 SGHDT, CDR2 YYEEEE. Deletions cut 0 bases from V and 5 bases from J, with 12 bases between. This CDR3 has 15 residues. DNA for the CDR3: TGTGCCAGCAGCTTGGGCAGGACAGCCCATCAGCCCCAGCATTTT. Its protein product is CASSLGRTAHQPQHF. Variable domain in full (rest from reference TRBV5-6 and TRBJ1-5): DAGVTQSPTHLIKTRGQQVTLRCSPKSGHDTVSWYQQALGQGPQFIFQYYEEEERQRGNFPDRFSGHQFPNYSSELNVNALLLGDSALYLCASSLGRTAHQPQHFGDGTRLSIL.

Ten or more counts support this clonotype. This rearrangement joins TRBV7-2 to TRBJ2-7, with D unresolved. This CDR3 spans 11 amino acids. Germline CDR1 reads SGHTA; CDR2 reads FQGNSA. Trimming left V 4 bases short and J 2 bases short, with 3 bases between. In nucleotides, the CDR3 is TGTGCCAGCAGCTCCACCTACGAGCAGTACTTC. Translation gives CASSSTYEQYF.

This chain connects TRBV28 to TRBJ2-1, with TRBD2 as a possible D gene (5 bases). Trimming shortened V by 4 bases and J by 7 bases, and 11 bases separated the two germline ends. Germline CDR1 is MDHEN and CDR2 is SYDVKM. The CDR3 has 13 residues. As DNA, the CDR3 is TGTGCCAGCAGTTCGGGGAGTAAGAATGAGCAGTTCTTC. Encoded protein: CASSSGSKNEQFF. Together with reference TRBV28 and TRBJ2-1, the CDR3 gives the full variable domain: DVKVTQSSRYLVKRTGEKVFLECVQDMDHENMFWYRQDPGLGLRLIYFSYDVKMKEKGDIPEGYSVSREKKERFSLILESASTNQTSMYLCASSSGSKNEQFFGPGTRLTVL.

This clonotype was detected a few times. The chain employs TRBV27 and TRBJ2-6, with D unclear. Trimming took 2 bases from V and 3 from J, leaving 8 bases between them. The germline V gene encodes CDR1 MNHEY and CDR2 SMNVEV (reference sequence). CDR3 length: 15 amino acids. CDR3 sequence reads: CASSLRRDGANVLTF. Here the CDR3 DNA reads TGTGCCAGCAGTTTAAGGCGAGATGGGGCCAACGTCCTGACTTTC.

This clonotype has a handful of counts. This sequence joins TRBV12-3 or TRBV12-4 and TRBJ2-7, with 8 bases fitting TRBD2. There are 18 residues in the CDR3. Unmatched junction bases numbered 18, after V lost 5 bases and J lost 3 bases. The chain's CDR3 is CASSPGVGAGVVSYEQYF. In DNA form, the CDR3 reads TGTGCCAGCAGTCCCGGGGTAGGAGCGGGAGTAGTAAGCTACGAGCAGTACTTC.

The V gene is TRBV7-2, the J gene TRBJ2-2; perhaps TRBD1 as D (6 bases). CDR1 SGHTA and CDR2 FQGNSA come from the germline V gene. Trimming stripped 4 bases from V and 6 bases from J, with 18 bases between. This CDR3 comprises 16 residues. Written as DNA, the CDR3 is TGTGCCAGCAGCTGGACAAGGGACATGTTTTCCGGGGAGCTGTTTTTT. Translated: CASSWTRDMFSGELFF.

V is TRBV7-2 and J is TRBJ1-2, with D tentatively TRBD1 (6 bases). Germline CDR1 SGHTA, CDR2 FQGNSA. The CDR3 is 16 amino acids. Between the trimmed V and J ends, which lost 0 bases and 6 bases, there was a span of 17 bases. The CDR3 nucleotides are TGTGCCAGCAGCTTAGCGTATGGCAGGGGAGGAGATGGCTACACCTTC. Translating it yields CASSLAYGRGGDGYTF.

The chain joins TRBV20-1 to TRBJ2-7; 8 bases agree with TRBD2. Germline CDR1 reads DFQATT; CDR2 reads SNEGSKA (reference sequence). J lost 3 bases, V lost 5 bases, and 9 bases had no gene match. The CDR3 is 14 residues long. The CDR3 DNA reads TGCAGTGCTGGGGAAAGCGGGAGATTCTACGAGCAGTACTTC. Translating gives CSAGESGRFYEQYF.